This TCR beta chain emerged from a study of regulatory T cells in long-lasting Graves disease. General study points: Patients whose Graves' disease persisted exhibited lower TCR diversity than those newly diagnosed. Persistent disease exhibited a predilection for TRBV28, TRBJ1-2 and TRBJ2-5. Relative to new patients (around 1,000), persistent patients exhibited greater sharing of public clonotypes (approximately 2,500).

The time point here: persistent/refractory GD, antithyroid drugs over 5 years with positive TRAb. TCR sequences were obtained from RNA taken from PBMCs. Graves' disease diagnosis was established per American Thyroid Association guidelines. CDR3 length: 13 residues. V was cut by 3 bases and J by 2 bases, with 10 bases left in between. Germline CDR1 reads DFQATT; CDR2 reads SNEGSKA (reference sequence). To note about this clonotype: The antigen is not known.

Building the TCR beta libraries relied on iRepertoire HTBI primers, and CDR3 regions underwent Arm-PCR. TCRdb ran MiXCR on the multiplex PCR reads and lists one entry per CDR3 protein. The table records about 340,000 distinct CDR3 sequences, around 20% of them present only once. The chain couples TRBV20-1 to TRBJ1-1, with D maybe TRBD1 (6 bases). This clonotype originated in a female donor with Graves disease. This specimen was peripheral blood mononuclear cells (PBMCs), taken when the disease was refractory, from a patient treated with antithyroid drugs. The CDR3 sequence: CSASRGPNTEAFF. CDR3 nucleotides: TGCAGTGCTAGCAGGGGACCTAACACTGAAGCTTTCTTT.